The present T cell receptor beta chain was sequenced within a study of cytomegalovirus exposure and HLA in healthy donors. Healthy individuals who donated bone marrow served as the donors. Donors counted as nominally healthy when sampled, yet unrecorded immune exposures were likely. Both 60 Vbeta primers and 13 Jbeta primers went into the PCR. Under the authors' procedure: The authors later counted 65 million to 80 million unique TCR beta chains, roughly 10 million of them shared. The protocol was immunoSEQ multiplex PCR, while the TCRdb copy is restricted to in-frame clones and leaves out a portion. V and J calls and clone size are given by that table; D and trimming were obtained from the DNA. The repertoire holds roughly 180,000 clones, with roughly 80% as singletons. Trimming shortened V by 1 base and J by 2 bases, and 18 bases separated the two germline ends. The length of the CDR3 is 19 residues. Germline V gives CDR1 LGHNT, CDR2 FRNRAP.

This clonotype originated in a girl between 10 and 17 years old in good health and CMV-seropositive. The sample consisted of PBMCs. The chain carries TRBV12-5 and TRBJ2-6; a possible D gene is TRBD2 (6 bases). The CDR3 DNA follows: TGTGCTAGTGGTTTGGCCCTTTTGAGCGGGCCTCCTGGGGCCAACGTCCTGACTTTC. Amino acids: CASGLALLSGPPGANVLTF.